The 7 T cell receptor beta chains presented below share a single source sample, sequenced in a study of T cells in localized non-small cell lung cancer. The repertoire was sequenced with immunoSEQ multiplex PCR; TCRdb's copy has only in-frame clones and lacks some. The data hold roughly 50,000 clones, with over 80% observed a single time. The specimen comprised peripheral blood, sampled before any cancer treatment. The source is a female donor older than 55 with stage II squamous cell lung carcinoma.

CDR3 region: CASSFSQGNSPLHF. The CDR3 coding sequence is TGTGCCAGCAGCTTCTCACAGGGGAATTCACCCCTCCACTTT. This chain links TRBV5-8 with TRBJ1-6; the match to TRBD1 covers 7 bases. Germline assignment: CDR1 SGHTS and CDR2 YDEGEE. After removal of 2 bases from V and 7 bases from J, the junction contained 3 bases not matched to a gene. The length of the CDR3 is 14 residues.

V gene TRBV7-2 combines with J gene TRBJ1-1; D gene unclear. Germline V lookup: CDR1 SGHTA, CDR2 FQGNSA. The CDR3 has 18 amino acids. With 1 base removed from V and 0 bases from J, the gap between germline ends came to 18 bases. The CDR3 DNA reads TGTGCCAGCAGCTTAGTCACGGGTCCCTCCCGCATGAACACTGAAGCTTTCTTT. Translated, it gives CASSLVTGPSRMNTEAFF.

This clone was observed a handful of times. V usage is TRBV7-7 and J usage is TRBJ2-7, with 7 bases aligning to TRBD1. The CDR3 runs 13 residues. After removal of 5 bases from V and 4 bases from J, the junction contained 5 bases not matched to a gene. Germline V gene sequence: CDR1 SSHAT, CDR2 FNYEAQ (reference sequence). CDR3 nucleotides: TGTGCCAGCAGCCCGTTACAGGGGTACGAGCAGTACTTC. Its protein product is CASSPLQGYEQYF.

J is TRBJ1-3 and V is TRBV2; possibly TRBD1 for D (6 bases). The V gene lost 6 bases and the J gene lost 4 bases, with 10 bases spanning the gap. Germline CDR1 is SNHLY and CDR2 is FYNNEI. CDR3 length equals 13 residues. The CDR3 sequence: CASSEGQGNTIYF. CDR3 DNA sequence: TGTGCCAGCAGCGAGGGACAAGGAAACACCATATATTTT.

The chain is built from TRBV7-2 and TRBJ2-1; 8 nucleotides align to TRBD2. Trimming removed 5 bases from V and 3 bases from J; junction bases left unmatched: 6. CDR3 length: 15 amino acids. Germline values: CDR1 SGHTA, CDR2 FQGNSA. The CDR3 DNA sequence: TGTGCCAGCAGCACCGGGGGGGCAATCTACAATGAGCAGTTCTTC. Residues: CASSTGGAIYNEQFF.

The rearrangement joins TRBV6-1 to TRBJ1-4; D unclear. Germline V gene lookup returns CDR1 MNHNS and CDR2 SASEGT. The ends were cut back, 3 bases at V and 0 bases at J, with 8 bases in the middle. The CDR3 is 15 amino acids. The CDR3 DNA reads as TGTGCCAGCAGTGAGTCTTTAACAACTAATGAAAAACTGTTTTTT. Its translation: CASSESLTTNEKLFF.

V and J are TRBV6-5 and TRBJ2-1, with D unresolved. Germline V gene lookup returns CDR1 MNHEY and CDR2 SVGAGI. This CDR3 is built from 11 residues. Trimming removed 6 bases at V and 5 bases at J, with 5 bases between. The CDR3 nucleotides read TGTGCCAGCAGGTTTCACAATGAGCAGTTCTTC. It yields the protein CASRFHNEQFF.